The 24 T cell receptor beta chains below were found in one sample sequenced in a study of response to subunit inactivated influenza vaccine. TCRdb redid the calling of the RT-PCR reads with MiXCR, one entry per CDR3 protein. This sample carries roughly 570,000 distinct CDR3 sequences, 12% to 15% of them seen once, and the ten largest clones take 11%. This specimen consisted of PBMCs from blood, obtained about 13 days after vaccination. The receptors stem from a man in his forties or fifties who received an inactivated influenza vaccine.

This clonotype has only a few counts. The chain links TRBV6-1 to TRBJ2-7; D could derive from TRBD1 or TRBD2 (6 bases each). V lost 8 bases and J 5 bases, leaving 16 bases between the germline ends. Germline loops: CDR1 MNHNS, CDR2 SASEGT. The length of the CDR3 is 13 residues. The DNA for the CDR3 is TGTGCCAGCCGCGGACCGGGGGCCCACGAGCAGTACTTC. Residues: CASRGPGAHEQYF.

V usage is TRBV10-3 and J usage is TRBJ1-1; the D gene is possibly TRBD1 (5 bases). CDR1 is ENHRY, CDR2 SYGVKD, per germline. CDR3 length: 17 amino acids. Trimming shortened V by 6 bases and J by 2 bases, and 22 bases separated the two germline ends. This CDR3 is CAISPSHSGTGNTEAFF. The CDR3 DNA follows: TGTGCCATCAGCCCCTCCCATAGTGGGACGGGTAACACTGAAGCTTTCTTT.

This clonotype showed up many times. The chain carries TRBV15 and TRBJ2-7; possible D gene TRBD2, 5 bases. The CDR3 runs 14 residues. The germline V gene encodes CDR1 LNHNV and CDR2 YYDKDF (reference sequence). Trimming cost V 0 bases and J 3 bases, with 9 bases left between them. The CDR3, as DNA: TGTGCCACCAGCAGAGATCAAGGACTCTACGAGCAGTACTTC. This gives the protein CATSRDQGLYEQYF.

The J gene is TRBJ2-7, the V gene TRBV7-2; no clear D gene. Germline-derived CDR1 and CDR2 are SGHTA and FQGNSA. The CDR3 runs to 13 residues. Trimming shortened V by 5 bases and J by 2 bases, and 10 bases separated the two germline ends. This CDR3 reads CASSPQRPYEQYF. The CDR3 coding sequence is TGTGCCAGCAGCCCTCAGAGGCCCTACGAGCAGTACTTC.

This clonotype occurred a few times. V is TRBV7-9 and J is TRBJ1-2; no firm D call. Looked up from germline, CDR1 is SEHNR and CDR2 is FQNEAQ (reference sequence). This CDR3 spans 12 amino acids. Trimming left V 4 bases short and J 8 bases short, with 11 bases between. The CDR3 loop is CASSSGPQGYTF. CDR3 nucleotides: TGTGCCAGCAGCTCCGGTCCTCAAGGCTACACCTTC.

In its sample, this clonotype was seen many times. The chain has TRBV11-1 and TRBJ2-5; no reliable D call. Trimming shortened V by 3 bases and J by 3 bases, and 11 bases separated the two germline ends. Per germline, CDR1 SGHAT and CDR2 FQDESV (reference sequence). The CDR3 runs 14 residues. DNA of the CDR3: TGTGCCAGCAGCTTTAGTCGGGCCGAAGAGACCCAGTACTTC. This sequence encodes CASSFSRAEETQYF.

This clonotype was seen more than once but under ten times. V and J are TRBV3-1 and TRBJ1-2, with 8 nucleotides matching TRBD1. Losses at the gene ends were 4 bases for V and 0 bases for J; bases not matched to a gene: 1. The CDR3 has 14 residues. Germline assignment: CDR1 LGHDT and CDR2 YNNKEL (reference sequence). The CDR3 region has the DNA TGTGCCAGCAGCCCGACAGGGGCTAACTATGGCTACACCTTC. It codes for CASSPTGANYGYTF.

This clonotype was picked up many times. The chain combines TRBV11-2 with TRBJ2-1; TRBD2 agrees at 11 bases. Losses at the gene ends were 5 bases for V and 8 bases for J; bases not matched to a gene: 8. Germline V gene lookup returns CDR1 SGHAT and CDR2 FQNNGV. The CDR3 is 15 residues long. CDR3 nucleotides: TGTGCCAGCAGCCTCGGGACTAGCGGATGGTATGAGCAGTTCTTC. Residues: CASSLGTSGWYEQFF.

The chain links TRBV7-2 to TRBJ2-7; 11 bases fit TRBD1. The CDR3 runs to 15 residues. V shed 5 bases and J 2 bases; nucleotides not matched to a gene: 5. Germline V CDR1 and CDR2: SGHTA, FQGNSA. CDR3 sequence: CASSPWTGGTYEQYF. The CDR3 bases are TGTGCCAGCAGCCCTTGGACAGGGGGCACCTACGAGCAGTACTTC.

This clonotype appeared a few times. The CDR3 region is CSARDTRLAVGYEQYF. The CDR3 coding sequence is TGCAGTGCTAGAGATACCCGACTAGCGGTAGGTTACGAGCAGTACTTC. The chain is built from TRBV20-1 and TRBJ2-7; 9 bases are shared with TRBD2. The V and J ends lost 0 bases and 4 bases, in that order; junction bases with no gene match: 10. The germline V gene has CDR1 DFQATT and CDR2 SNEGSKA (reference sequence). This CDR3 is 16 amino acids long.

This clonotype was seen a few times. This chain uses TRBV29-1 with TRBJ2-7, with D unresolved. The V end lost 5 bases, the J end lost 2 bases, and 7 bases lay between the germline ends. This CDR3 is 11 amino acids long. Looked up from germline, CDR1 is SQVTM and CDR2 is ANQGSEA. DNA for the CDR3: TGCAGCGTTCGAAACACCTACGAGCAGTACTTC. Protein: CSVRNTYEQYF.

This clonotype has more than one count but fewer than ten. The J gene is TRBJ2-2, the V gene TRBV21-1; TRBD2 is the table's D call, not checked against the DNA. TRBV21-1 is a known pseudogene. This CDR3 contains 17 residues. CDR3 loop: CASSNLSPSRNTGELFF. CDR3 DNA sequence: TGTGCCAGCAGCAATTTGAGTCCCAGCCGGAACACCGGGGAGCTGTTTTTT.

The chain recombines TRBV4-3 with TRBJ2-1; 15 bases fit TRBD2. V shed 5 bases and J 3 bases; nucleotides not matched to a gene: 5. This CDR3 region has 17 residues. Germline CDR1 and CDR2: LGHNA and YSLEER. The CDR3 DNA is TGCGCCAGCAGCGGGACTAGCGGGAGGAAGGGCTACAATGAGCAGTTCTTC. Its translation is CASSGTSGRKGYNEQFF.

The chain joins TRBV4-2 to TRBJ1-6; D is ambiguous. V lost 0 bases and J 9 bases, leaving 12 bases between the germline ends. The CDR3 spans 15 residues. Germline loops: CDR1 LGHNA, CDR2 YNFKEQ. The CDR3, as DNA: TGTGCCAGCAGCCAAGATCTGGGGTCGGGTTCACCCCTCCACTTT. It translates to CASSQDLGSGSPLHF.

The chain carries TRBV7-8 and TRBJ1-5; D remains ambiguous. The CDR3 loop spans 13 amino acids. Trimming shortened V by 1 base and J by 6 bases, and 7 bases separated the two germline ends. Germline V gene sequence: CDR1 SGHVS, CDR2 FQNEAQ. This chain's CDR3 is CASSLGAIQPQHF. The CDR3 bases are TGTGCCAGCAGCTTAGGCGCCATTCAGCCCCAGCATTTT.

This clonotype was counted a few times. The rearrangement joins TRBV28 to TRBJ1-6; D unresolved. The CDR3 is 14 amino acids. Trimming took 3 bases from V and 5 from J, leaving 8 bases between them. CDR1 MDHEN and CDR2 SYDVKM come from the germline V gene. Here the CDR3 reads CASSFWSNNSPLHF. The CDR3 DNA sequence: TGTGCCAGCAGTTTTTGGTCAAATAATTCACCCCTCCACTTT. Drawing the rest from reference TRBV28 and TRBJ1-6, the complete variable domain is DVKVTQSSRYLVKRTGEKVFLECVQDMDHENMFWYRQDPGLGLRLIYFSYDVKMKEKGDIPEGYSVSREKKERFSLILESASTNQTSMYLCASSFWSNNSPLHFGNGTRLTVT.

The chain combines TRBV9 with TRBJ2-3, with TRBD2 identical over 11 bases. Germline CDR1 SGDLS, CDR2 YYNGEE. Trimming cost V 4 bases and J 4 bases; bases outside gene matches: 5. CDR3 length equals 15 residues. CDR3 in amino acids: CASSLTSGRSDTQYF. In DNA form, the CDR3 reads TGTGCCAGCAGCTTAACTAGCGGGAGATCAGATACGCAGTATTTT.

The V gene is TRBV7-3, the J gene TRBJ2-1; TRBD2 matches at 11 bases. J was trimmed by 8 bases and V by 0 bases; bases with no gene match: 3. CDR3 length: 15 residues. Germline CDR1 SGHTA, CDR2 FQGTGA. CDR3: CASSLTLAGGHEQFF. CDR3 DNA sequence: TGTGCCAGCAGCTTAACCCTAGCGGGAGGTCATGAGCAGTTCTTC.

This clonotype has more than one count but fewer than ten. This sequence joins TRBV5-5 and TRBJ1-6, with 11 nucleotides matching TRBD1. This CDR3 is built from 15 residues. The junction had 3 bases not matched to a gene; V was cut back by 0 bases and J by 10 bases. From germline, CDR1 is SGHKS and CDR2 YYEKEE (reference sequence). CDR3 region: CASSLGTGGVSPLHF. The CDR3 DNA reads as TGTGCCAGCAGCTTGGGGACAGGGGGCGTCTCACCCCTCCACTTT.

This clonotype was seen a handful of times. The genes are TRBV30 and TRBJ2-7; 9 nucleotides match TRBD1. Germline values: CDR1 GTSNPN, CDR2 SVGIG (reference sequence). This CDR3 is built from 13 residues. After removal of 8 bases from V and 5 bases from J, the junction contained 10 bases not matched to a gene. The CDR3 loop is CAHTGQGRNEQYF. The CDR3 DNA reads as TGTGCCCATACGGGACAGGGACGGAACGAGCAGTACTTC.

The DNA of the CDR3 is TGTGCCAGCAGCCCCCTTCAGGGGGCGCGGGGCACTGAAGCTTTCTTT. Protein: CASSPLQGARGTEAFF. The V gene is TRBV7-9, the J gene TRBJ1-1, with TRBD1 matching 8 bases. Germline V CDR1 and CDR2: SEHNR, FQNEAQ (reference sequence). The CDR3 sequence is 16 residues long. The V segment lost 5 bases and the J segment 4 bases; nucleotides outside the gene matches: 12.

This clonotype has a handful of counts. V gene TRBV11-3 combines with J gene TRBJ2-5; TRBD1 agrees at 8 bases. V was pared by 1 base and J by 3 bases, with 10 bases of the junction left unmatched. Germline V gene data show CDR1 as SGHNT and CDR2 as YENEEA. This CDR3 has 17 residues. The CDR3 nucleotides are TGTGCCAGCAGCTTAGGCCTGACGACAGGGGTCGAAGAGACCCAGTACTTC. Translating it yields CASSLGLTTGVEETQYF.

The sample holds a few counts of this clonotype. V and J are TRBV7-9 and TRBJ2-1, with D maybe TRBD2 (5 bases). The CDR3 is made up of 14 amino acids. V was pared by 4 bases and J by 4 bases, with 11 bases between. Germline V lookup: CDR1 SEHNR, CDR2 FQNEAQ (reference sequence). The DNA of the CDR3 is TGTGCCAGCAGCTCCCAAACTAGATACAATGAGCAGTTCTTC. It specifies CASSSQTRYNEQFF.

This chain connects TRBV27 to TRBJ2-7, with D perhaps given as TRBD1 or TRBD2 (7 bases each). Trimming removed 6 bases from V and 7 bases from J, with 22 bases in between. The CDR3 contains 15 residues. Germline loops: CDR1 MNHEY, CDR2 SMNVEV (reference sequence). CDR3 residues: CASRRDSRGVWEQYF. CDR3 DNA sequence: TGTGCCAGCAGGAGGGACAGCCGGGGGGTTTGGGAGCAGTACTTC.